The 20 T cell receptor beta chains listed next were all sequenced from one sample in a study of Ad26.COV2.S vaccination and SARS-CoV-2 variants. Treatment denoted: 19 received Ad26.COV2.S at low or high dose, single or two shots; 5 received placebo; per-sample allocation not given. The samples were gathered on day 63 after the first injection of vaccine or placebo. The table came from immunoSEQ multiplex PCR; TCRdb's copy has only in-frame clones and leaves some out. This sample carries some 370,000 clones, around 82% of them seen once, and the ten largest clones take nearly 7.5%. Sequenced material: peripheral blood, taken in a trial of Ad26.COV2.S vaccine versus placebo. The origin of the receptors is a person between 18 and 59 years old who received the Ad26.COV2.S COVID-19 vaccine or a placebo.

The chain employs TRBV4-1 and TRBJ2-7; the D is unclear. Germline V CDR1 and CDR2: MGHRA, YSYEKL. The CDR3 runs to 14 residues. V was pared by 0 bases and J by 1 base, with 7 bases between. DNA of the CDR3: TGCGCCAGCAGCCAAGATCCGCGGTCCTACGAGCAGTACTTC. As protein: CASSQDPRSYEQYF.

The chain couples TRBV2 to TRBJ1-2, with D hard to call. CDR1 is SNHLY and CDR2 is FYNNEI in the germline V gene. This CDR3 has 15 amino acids. Trimming removed 6 bases at V and 5 bases at J, with 19 bases between. The CDR3 loop is CASRERGSLYYGYTF. In DNA form, the CDR3 reads TGTGCCAGCAGGGAGAGAGGGTCTCTATATTATGGCTACACCTTC. The full variable domain, rest sourced from reference TRBV2 and TRBJ1-2, is EPEVTQTPSHQVTQMGQEVILRCVPISNHLYFYWYRQILGQKVEFLVSFYNNEISEKSEIFDDQFSVERPDGSNFTLKIRSTKLEDSAMYFCASRERGSLYYGYTFGSGTRLTVV.

This clone was picked up a small number of times. The chain carries TRBV11-3 and TRBJ2-7, with 7 positions matching TRBD2. Germline CDR1 reads SGHNT; CDR2 reads YENEEA. The V and J ends lost 8 bases and 0 bases, in that order; junction bases with no gene match: 7. This CDR3 is 14 amino acids long. The chain's CDR3 is CASSFSGVSYEQYF. Here the CDR3 DNA reads TGTGCCAGCTCCTTCAGCGGGGTCTCCTACGAGCAGTACTTC. Full variable domain (remainder filled in from reference TRBV11-3 and TRBJ2-7): EAGVVQSPRYKIIEKKQPVAFWCNPISGHNTLYWYLQNLGQGPELLIRYENEEAVDDSQLPKDRFSAERLKGVDSTLKIQPAELGDSAVYLCASSFSGVSYEQYFGPGTRLTVT.

V and J are TRBV12-5 and TRBJ1-1, with D uncertain. This CDR3 is 12 amino acids long. Trimming left V 0 bases short and J 7 bases short, with 6 bases between. Germline CDR1 is LGHNT and CDR2 is FRNRAP. This CDR3 is CASGLVRHEAFF. The CDR3 nucleotides read TGTGCTAGTGGTTTGGTACGGCATGAAGCTTTCTTT.

The count of this clone is one. The chain uses TRBV2 and TRBJ2-7, with D perhaps matching TRBD1 (6 bases). V lost 4 bases and J 6 bases, leaving 16 bases between the germline ends. Germline V CDR1 and CDR2: SNHLY, FYNNEI. The CDR3 spans 14 residues. Here the CDR3 DNA reads TGTGCCAGCAGTGCAATAGGCAGGGGCGCCGAGCAGTACTTC. Amino acids: CASSAIGRGAEQYF.

This clone has a handful of counts. The chain combines TRBV2 with TRBJ2-7; D is ambiguous. Germline V gives CDR1 SNHLY, CDR2 FYNNEI. V was shortened by 6 bases and J by 3 bases, with 12 bases between the two germline ends. The CDR3 is 13 amino acids. CDR3 bases: TGTGCCAGCAGGGACGGCCAGAGCTACGAGCAGTACTTC. Translation gives CASRDGQSYEQYF.

J is TRBJ1-2 and V is TRBV19, with 9 bases lining up with TRBD1. CDR1 is LNHDA and CDR2 is SQIVND in the germline V gene (reference sequence). The CDR3 has 13 amino acids. Losses at the gene ends were 7 bases for V and 5 bases for J; bases not matched to a gene: 5. CDR3 sequence: CASTSGTGYGYTF. DNA of the CDR3: TGTGCCAGTACATCCGGGACAGGGTATGGCTACACCTTC.

V usage is TRBV10-3 and J usage is TRBJ2-1; the D gene is possibly TRBD1 (5 bases). Germline V CDR1 and CDR2: ENHRY, SYGVKD. V lost 2 bases and J lost 3, with 11 bases in between. The CDR3 has 15 amino acids. The CDR3 DNA reads as TGTGCCATCAGTGAGAAGTCAGGGAACTACAATGAGCAGTTCTTC. It codes for CAISEKSGNYNEQFF.

The V call is TRBV3-1 (or the pseudogene TRBV3-2), the J call TRBJ2-1, with D perhaps TRBD2 (6 bases). This CDR3 is built from 17 residues. Germline V lookup: CDR1 LGHDT, CDR2 YNNKEL (reference sequence). The V end lost 4 bases, the J end lost 0 bases, and 16 bases lay between the germline ends. The CDR3 nucleotides are TGTGCCAGCAGCCTATGGGGGGTCTCGAGCTCCTACAATGAGCAGTTCTTC. It translates to CASSLWGVSSSYNEQFF.

The V and J genes are TRBV29-1 and TRBJ1-4; 9 bases align to TRBD1. Per germline, CDR1 SQVTM and CDR2 ANQGSEA. V shed 4 bases and J 7 bases; nucleotides not matched to a gene: 7. The CDR3 runs to 14 residues. The CDR3 spells CSVGGGQGFEKLFF. CDR3 nucleotides: TGCAGCGTTGGAGGGGGACAGGGATTTGAAAAACTGTTTTTT.

The chain carries TRBV5-1 and TRBJ2-7, with D perhaps matching TRBD1 or TRBD2 (6 bases each). This CDR3 has 14 amino acids. With 0 bases removed from V and 4 bases from J, the gap between germline ends came to 11 bases. Germline V gene data show CDR1 as SGHRS and CDR2 as YFSETQ. The CDR3: CASSLAGGSYEQYF. DNA of the CDR3: TGCGCCAGCAGCTTGGCCGGGGGCTCGTACGAGCAGTACTTC.

The V and J genes are TRBV19 and TRBJ1-1, with a possible D match to TRBD1 (6 bases). The CDR3 totals 15 residues. Germline assignment: CDR1 LNHDA and CDR2 SQIVND (reference sequence). V shed 7 bases and J shed 1 base, with 16 bases lying between them. CDR3 sequence reads: CASNQRTAGNTEAFF. Written as DNA, the CDR3 is TGTGCCAGTAACCAGAGGACAGCGGGGAACACTGAAGCTTTCTTT.

This chain joins TRBV3-1 (or the pseudogene TRBV3-2) and TRBJ1-2; 10 positions agree with TRBD1. Per the germline V gene, CDR1 is LGHDT and CDR2 is YNNKEL (reference sequence). The ends lost 1 base at V and 6 bases at J; junction bases unmatched: 5. This CDR3 is built from 15 residues. The CDR3 sequence is CASSQVDRGLNGYTF. The CDR3 coding sequence is TGTGCCAGCAGCCAAGTCGACAGGGGGCTGAATGGCTACACCTTC.

The rearrangement links TRBV7-3 to TRBJ2-7, with D tentatively TRBD1 or TRBD2 (7 bases each). Germline assignment: CDR1 SGHTA and CDR2 FQGTGA. CDR3 length: 14 residues. V lost 4 bases, J lost 6 bases, and 16 bases lay in between. The DNA of the CDR3 is TGTGCCAGCAGCTCCCAGGGGGGGGCTTCCGAGCAGTACTTC. This codes for CASSSQGGASEQYF.

The table lists this clone with a count of one. V is TRBV6-5 and J is TRBJ2-7; D is uncertain. From germline, CDR1 is MNHEY and CDR2 SVGAGI. Trimming removed 4 bases from V and 0 bases from J, with 13 bases in between. The CDR3 runs to 15 residues. CDR3 DNA: TGTGCCAGCAGTTCCTCGGGTTCACTCTCCTACGAGCAGTACTTC. As protein: CASSSSGSLSYEQYF.

This clone occurred once. The genes are TRBV5-4 and TRBJ1-1; D is possibly TRBD1 (5 bases). CDR1 SGHNT and CDR2 YYREEE come from the germline V gene (reference sequence). This CDR3 comprises 13 residues. V lost 4 bases and J lost 1, with 8 bases in between. The CDR3 loop reads CASSADRNTEAFF. In nucleotides, the CDR3 is TGTGCCAGCAGCGCAGACAGGAACACTGAAGCTTTCTTT. Complete variable domain (other parts from reference TRBV5-4 and TRBJ1-1): ETGVTQSPTHLIKTRGQQVTLRCSSQSGHNTVSWYQQALGQGPQFIFQYYREEENGRGNFPPRFSGLQFPNYSSELNVNALELDDSALYLCASSADRNTEAFFGQGTRLTVV.

This chain connects TRBV5-1 to TRBJ1-1; D remains unclear. This CDR3 has 14 residues. V was trimmed by 0 bases and J by 2 bases, leaving 8 bases between them. Germline V gives CDR1 SGHRS, CDR2 YFSETQ. CDR3 in DNA: TGCGCCAGCAGCTTGGGGCCGATTAACACTGAAGCTTTCTTT. This codes for CASSLGPINTEAFF.

This clone has a handful of counts. The J gene is TRBJ1-2, the V gene TRBV11-3; 7 positions agree with TRBD1. The J segment lost 6 bases and the V segment lost 5 bases, leaving 15 bases of the junction unmatched. CDR1 SGHNT and CDR2 YENEEA come from the germline V gene. The length of the CDR3 is 16 residues. The CDR3: CASSGYGRGSTNGYTF. CDR3 DNA: TGTGCCAGCAGCGGCTATGGCAGGGGGTCAACTAATGGCTACACCTTC.

CDR3 region: CASSGGPGTDTQYF. CDR3 DNA sequence: TGTGCCAGCAGCGGGGGGCCCGGGACAGATACGCAGTATTTT. The chain has TRBV11-2 and TRBJ2-3; the D gene could be TRBD1 or TRBD2 (6 bases each). Trimming took 5 bases from V and 3 from J, leaving 12 bases between them. The CDR3 length is 14 residues. CDR1 and CDR2 (germline): SGHAT, FQNNGV. Filled out from reference TRBV11-2 and TRBJ2-3, the complete variable domain reads EAGVAQSPRYKIIEKRQSVAFWCNPISGHATLYWYQQILGQGPKLLIQFQNNGVVDDSQLPKDRFSAERLKGVDSTLKIQPAKLEDSAVYLCASSGGPGTDTQYFGPGTRLTVL.

This clone was counted only a few times. This sequence joins TRBV28 and TRBJ1-4; D is ambiguous. This CDR3 contains 12 residues. The V gene's germline CDR1 is MDHEN and CDR2 SYDVKM. V was shortened by 3 bases and J by 4 bases, with 3 bases between the two germline ends. The CDR3 is CASSFLNEKLFF. The CDR3 DNA follows: TGTGCCAGCAGTTTCCTTAATGAAAAACTGTTTTTT.